This T cell receptor beta chain was profiled in a study of CD8+CD57+ T cells in acquired aplastic anemia. Turning to the study itself: DNA recovered from sorted CD4+ and CD8+ cells had a mean of about 3 ug.

After removal of 5 bases from V and 3 bases from J, the junction contained 3 bases not matched to a gene. The V gene's germline CDR1 is SEHNR and CDR2 FQNEAQ (reference sequence). The CDR3 is made up of 14 amino acids. For CDR3 and TCR beta VDJ profiling, genomic DNA was the template used. TCRdb passed the reads through MiXCR, listing each CDR3 protein once. The data show about 68,000 distinct CDR3 sequences, with around 50% seen just once and around 8.3% held by the top ten. V gene TRBV7-9 combines with J gene TRBJ1-2, with 10 bases identical to TRBD1. This TCR was recovered from a human donor in good health, serving as a control. Material: sorted CD4+, CD8+, or CD8+CD57+ T cells (not recorded which) from PBMCs. The CDR3 spells CASSRQGAHYGYTF. CDR3 DNA: TGTGCCAGCAGCAGACAGGGGGCGCACTATGGCTACACCTTC. Using reference TRBV7-9 and TRBJ1-2 for the parts outside the CDR3, the full variable domain is DTGVSQNPRHKITKRGQNVTFRCDPISEHNRLYWYRQTLGQGPEFLTYFQNEAQLEKSRLLSDRFSAERPKGSFSTLEIQRTEQGDSAMYLCASSRQGAHYGYTFGSGTRLTVV.